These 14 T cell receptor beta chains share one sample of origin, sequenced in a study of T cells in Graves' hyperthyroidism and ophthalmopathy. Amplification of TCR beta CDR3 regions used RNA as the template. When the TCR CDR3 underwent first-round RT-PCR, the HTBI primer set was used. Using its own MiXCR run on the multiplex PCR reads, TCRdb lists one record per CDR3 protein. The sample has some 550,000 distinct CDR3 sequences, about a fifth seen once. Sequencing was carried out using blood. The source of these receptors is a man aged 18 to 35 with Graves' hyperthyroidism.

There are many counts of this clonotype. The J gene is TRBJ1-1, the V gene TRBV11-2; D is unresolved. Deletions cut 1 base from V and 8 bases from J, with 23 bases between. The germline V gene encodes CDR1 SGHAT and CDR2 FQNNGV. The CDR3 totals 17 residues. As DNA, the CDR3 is TGTGCCAGCAGCTTAGGACCGCAGATCCGGCGCAGAACCGAAGCTTTCTTT. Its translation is CASSLGPQIRRRTEAFF.

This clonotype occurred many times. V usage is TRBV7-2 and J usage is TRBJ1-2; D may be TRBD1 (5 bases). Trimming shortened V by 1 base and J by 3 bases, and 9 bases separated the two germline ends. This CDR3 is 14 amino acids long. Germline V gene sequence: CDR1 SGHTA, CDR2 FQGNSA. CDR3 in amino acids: CASSLVGGDYGYTF. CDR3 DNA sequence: TGTGCCAGCAGCTTAGTGGGGGGAGACTATGGCTACACCTTC.

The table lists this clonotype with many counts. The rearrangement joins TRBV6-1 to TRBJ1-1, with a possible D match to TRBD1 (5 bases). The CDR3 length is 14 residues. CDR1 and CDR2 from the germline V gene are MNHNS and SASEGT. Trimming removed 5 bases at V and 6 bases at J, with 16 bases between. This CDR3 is CASSTAGAASEAFF. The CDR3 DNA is TGTGCCAGCAGTACCGCCGGGGCCGCCTCTGAAGCTTTCTTT.

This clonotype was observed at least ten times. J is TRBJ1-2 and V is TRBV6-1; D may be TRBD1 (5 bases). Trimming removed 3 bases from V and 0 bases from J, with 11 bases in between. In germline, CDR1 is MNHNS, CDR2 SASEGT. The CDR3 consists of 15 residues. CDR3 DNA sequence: TGTGCCAGCAGTGAGTACGGGACTACTAACTATGGCTACACCTTC. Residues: CASSEYGTTNYGYTF.

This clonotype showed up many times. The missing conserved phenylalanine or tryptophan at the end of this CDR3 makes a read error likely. The CDR3 region has the DNA TGTGCCAGCAGTCAGCAGGGGGAAGTCTATGGCTACACCATC. Translating gives CASSQQGEVYGYTI. V gene TRBV7-3 combines with J gene TRBJ1-2; TRBD1 agrees at 7 bases. CDR1 is SGHTA and CDR2 is FQGTGA in the germline V gene. This CDR3 is built from 14 residues. V was clipped by 6 bases and J by 4 bases; unmatched bases: 8.

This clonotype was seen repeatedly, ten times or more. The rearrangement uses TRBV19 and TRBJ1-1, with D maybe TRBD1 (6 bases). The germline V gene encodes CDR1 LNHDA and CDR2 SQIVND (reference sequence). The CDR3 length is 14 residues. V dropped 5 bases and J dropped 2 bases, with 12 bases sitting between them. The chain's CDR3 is CASSFAGANTEAFF. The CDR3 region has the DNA TGTGCCAGTAGTTTTGCGGGGGCAAACACTGAAGCTTTCTTT.

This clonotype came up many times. CDR3 DNA sequence: TGTGCCAGCAGGGGAGGGACTAGCGGGCGGTATGAGCAGTACTTC. This gives the protein CASRGGTSGRYEQYF. V gene TRBV2 combines with J gene TRBJ2-7, with 12 bases fitting TRBD2. The germline gives CDR1 SNHLY, CDR2 FYNNEI. The CDR3 loop spans 15 amino acids. With V trimmed by 6 bases and J by 7 bases, 10 bases remained unmatched.

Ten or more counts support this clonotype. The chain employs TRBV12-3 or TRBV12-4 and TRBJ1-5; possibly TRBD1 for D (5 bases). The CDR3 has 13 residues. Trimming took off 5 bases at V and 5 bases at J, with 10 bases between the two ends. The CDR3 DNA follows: TGTGCCAGCAGTCCCGGGGCGGATCAGCCCCAGCATTTT. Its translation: CASSPGADQPQHF.

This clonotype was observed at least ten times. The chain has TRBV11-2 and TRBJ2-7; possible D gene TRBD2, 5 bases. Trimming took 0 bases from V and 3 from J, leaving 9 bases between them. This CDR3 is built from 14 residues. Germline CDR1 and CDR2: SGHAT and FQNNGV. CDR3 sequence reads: CASSLEVGIYEQYF. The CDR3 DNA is TGTGCCAGCAGCTTAGAGGTCGGGATCTACGAGCAGTACTTC.

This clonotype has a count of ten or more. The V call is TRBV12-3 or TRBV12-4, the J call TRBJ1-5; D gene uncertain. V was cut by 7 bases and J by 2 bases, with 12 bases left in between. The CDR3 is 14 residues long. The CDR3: CASTAGYGNQPQHF. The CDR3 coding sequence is TGTGCCAGCACCGCGGGGTATGGCAATCAGCCCCAGCATTTT.

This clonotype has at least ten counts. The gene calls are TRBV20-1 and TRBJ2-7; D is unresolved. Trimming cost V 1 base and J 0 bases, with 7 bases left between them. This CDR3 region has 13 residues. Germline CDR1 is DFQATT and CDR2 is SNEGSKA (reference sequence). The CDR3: CSARGPTSYEQYF. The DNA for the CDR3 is TGCAGTGCTAGAGGACCGACCTCCTACGAGCAGTACTTC.

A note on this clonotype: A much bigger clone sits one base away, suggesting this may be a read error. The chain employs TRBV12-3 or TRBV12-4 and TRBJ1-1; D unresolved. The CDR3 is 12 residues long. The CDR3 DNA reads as TGTGCCAGCAGTCCCAAAAACTATGTAGCTTGCTTT. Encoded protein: CASSPKNYVACF.

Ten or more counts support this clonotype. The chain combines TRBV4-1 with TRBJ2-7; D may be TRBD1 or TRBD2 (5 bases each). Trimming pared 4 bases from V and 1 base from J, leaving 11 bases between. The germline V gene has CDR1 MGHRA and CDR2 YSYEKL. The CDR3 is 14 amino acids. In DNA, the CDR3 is TGCGCCAGCAGCCCGGGGCGGCAGTCCTACGAGCAGTACTTC. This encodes CASSPGRQSYEQYF.

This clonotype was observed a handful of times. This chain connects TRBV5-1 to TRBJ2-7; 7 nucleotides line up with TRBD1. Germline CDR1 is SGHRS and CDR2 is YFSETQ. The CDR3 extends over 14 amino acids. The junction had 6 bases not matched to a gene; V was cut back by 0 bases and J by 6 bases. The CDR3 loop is CASSLGQGATEQYF. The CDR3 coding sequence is TGCGCCAGCAGCTTGGGACAGGGCGCTACCGAGCAGTACTTC.